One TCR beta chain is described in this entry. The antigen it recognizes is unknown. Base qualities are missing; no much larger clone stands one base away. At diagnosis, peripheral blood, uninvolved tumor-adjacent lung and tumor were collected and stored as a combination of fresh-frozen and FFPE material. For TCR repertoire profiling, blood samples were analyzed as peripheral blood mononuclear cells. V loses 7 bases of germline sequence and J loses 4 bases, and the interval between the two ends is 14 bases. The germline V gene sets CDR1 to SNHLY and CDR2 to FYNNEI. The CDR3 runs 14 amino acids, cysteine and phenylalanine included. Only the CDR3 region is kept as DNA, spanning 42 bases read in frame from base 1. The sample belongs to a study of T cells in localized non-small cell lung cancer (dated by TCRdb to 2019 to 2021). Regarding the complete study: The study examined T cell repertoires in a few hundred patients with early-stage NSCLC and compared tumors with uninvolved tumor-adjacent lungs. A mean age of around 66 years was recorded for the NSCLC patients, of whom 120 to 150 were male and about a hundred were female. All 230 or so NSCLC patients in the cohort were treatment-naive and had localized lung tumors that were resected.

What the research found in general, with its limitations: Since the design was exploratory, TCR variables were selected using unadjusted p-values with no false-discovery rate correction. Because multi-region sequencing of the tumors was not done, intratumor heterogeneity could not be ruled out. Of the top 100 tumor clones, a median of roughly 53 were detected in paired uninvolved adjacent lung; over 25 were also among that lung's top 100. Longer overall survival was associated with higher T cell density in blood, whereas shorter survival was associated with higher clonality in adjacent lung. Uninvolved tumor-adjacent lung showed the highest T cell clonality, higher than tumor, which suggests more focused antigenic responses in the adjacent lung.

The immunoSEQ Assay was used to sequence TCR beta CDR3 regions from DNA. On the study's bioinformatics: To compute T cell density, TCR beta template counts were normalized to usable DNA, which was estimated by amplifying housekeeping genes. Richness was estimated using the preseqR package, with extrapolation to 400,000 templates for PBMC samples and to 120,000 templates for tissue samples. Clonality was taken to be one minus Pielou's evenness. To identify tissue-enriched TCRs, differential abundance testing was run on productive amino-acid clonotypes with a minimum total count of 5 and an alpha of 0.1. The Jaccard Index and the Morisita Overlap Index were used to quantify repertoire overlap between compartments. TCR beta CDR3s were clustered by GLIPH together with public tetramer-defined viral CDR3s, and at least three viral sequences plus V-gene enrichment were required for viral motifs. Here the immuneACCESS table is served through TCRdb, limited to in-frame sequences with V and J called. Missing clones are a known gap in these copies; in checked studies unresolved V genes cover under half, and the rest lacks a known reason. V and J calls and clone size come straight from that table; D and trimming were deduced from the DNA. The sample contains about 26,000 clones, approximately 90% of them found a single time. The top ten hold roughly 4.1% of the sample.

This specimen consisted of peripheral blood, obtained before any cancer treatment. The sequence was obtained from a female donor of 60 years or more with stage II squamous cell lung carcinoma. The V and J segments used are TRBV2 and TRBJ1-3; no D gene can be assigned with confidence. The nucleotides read TGTGCCAGCACTCGACCTAGAGCGGGAAACACCATATATTTT. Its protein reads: CASTRPRAGNTIYF.